This T cell receptor beta chain derives from a study of blood T cell repertoires in COVID-19. From germline, CDR1 is KGHSH and CDR2 LQKENI. V shed 3 bases and J 12 bases; nucleotides not matched to a gene: 8. CDR3 size: 15 residues. Living in 24 US areas, the participants were between roughly 18 and 89 years of age. Participants' reported clinical history set cohort assignment. Original handling: Scientists estimated how many nucleated cells there were by amplifying reference gene primers. Only in-frame clones appear in the TCRdb table, and some are missing; sequencing was by immunoSEQ multiplex PCR. D and trimming were read from the DNA, whereas the V and J calls and clone size are those reported in that table. The sample yields about 200,000 clones, 65% to 85% seen once.

This clonotype originated in a man aged 40-55 years who had recovered from COVID-19. Sequencing was performed on PBMCs or T cells enriched from blood (not recorded which). This chain uses TRBV18 with TRBJ2-1; 13 bases map to TRBD2. CDR3 DNA: TGTGCCAGCTCACCGCCAGGACTAGCGGGGGATGGGCAGTTCTTC. This sequence encodes CASSPPGLAGDGQFF.